This T cell receptor beta chain appears in the sequencing data of a study of shared clonotypes between healthy human individuals. Sequenced by immunoSEQ multiplex PCR; TCRdb stores in-frame clones only, minus some. The data contain 2 million to 2.5 million clones, just under 95% of them singletons. With respect to this clone: Other nucleotide sequences from this sample produce the same CDR3.

CDR3 length: 14 amino acids. Germline CDR1 reads SGHRS; CDR2 reads YFSETQ. The junction had 4 bases not matched to a gene; V was cut back by 3 bases and J by 2 bases. V gene TRBV5-1 combines with J gene TRBJ2-5; 7 bases are a match to TRBD1. Sequencing input: naive CD4+ T cells from PBMCs. Subset denoted: CD45RA+ positively selected. This receptor was taken from a man aged 18 to 35 in good health. Some clones in this sample may be carry-over from other donors' samples. This CDR3 is CASSWGTVQETQYF. CDR3 in DNA: TGCGCCAGCAGCTGGGGGACAGTTCAAGAGACCCAGTACTTC.